This note documents a single T cell receptor beta chain sequence. The sample belongs to a study of blood T cell repertoires in COVID-19. Study-level background: The United States, Italy and Spain provided the acute and convalescent COVID-19 samples.

TCRdb's table, derived via immunoSEQ multiplex PCR, lists solely in-frame clones and lacks some. This sample has about 130,000 clones, with about four fifths found just once. The clonotype originates from a man between 40 and 49 years old with active or convalescent COVID-19. Sequenced: peripheral blood.

CDR3 sequence (DNA): TGTGCCAGCAGCGGGACAGGTAAAGAAAGTGAGCAGTTCTTC. This encodes CASSGTGKESEQFF. The gene calls are TRBV3-1 (or the pseudogene TRBV3-2) and TRBJ2-1, with 8 bases that match TRBD1. The V segment lost 5 bases and the J segment 9 bases; nucleotides outside the gene matches: 9. The CDR3 has 14 amino acids. Germline V gene sequence: CDR1 LGHDT, CDR2 YNNKEL (reference sequence).